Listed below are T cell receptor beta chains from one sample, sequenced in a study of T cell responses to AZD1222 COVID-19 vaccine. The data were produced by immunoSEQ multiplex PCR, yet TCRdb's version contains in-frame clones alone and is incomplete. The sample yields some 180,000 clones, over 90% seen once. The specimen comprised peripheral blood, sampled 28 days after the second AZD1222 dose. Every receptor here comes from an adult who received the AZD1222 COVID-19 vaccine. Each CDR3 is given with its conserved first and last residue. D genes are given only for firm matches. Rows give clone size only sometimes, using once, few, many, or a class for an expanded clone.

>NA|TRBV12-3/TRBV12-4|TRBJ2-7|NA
TGTGCCAGCAGTCCGACCCTATCCTACGAGCAGTACTTC
CASSPTLSYEQYF
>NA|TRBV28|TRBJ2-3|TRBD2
TGTGCCAGCAGTCAGCGGGAGGGAACAGATACGCAGTATTTT
CASSQREGTDTQYF
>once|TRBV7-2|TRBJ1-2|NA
TGTGCCAGCAACCCGGACGGACACTATGGCTACACCTTC
CASNPDGHYGYTF
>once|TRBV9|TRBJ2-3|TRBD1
TGTGCCAGCAGCCCCCGGACAGGGGGCAGCTCAGATACGCAGTATTTT
CASSPRTGGSSDTQYF
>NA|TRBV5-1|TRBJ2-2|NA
TGCGCCAGCAGGGCGGCGGGCACCGGGGAGCTGTTTTTT
CASRAAGTGELFF
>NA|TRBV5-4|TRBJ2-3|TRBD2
TGTGCCAGCAGTCGGGGCGGGGCGGGGGGAGGCACAGATACGCAGTATTTT
CASSRGGAGGGTDTQYF
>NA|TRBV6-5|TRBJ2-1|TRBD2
TGTGCCAGCAGTTACGCGGGAGGGCCTGATGAGCAGTTCTTC
CASSYAGGPDEQFF
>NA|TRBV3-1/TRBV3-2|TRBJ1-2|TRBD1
TGTGCCAGCAGCTCCGGACAGGTGGGGGGCTACACCTTC
CASSSGQVGGYTF
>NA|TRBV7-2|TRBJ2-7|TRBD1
TGTGCCAGCAGCACGGGACAGGGAGTGCTCGAGCAGTACTTC
CASSTGQGVLEQYF
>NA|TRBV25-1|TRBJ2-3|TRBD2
TGTGCCAGCCAAGCTGGGACTAGTAGGGCAGATACGCAGTATTTT
CASQAGTSRADTQYF
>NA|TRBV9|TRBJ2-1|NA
TGTGCCAGCAGCGCAACCGTGAGGGATGAGCAGTTCTTC
CASSATVRDEQFF
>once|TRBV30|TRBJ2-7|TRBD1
TGTGCCTGGGCGGGACAGGGGCATCGTAGCTCCTACGAGCAGTACTTC
CAWAGQGHRSSYEQYF
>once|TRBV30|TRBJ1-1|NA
TGTGCCTGGAGTCTTGGGGCTGAAGCTTTCTTT
CAWSLGAEAFF
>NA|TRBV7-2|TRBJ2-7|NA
TGTGCCAGCAGCCTAAGTCGGCCCACTTCCTACGAGCAGTACTTC
CASSLSRPTSYEQYF
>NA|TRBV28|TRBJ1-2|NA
TGTGCCAGCAGGGTATTCTATGGCTACACCTTC
CASRVFYGYTF
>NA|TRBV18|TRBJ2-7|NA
TGTGCCAGCTCACCACCCCAGGGCGGAGGCTACGAGCAGTACTTC
CASSPPQGGGYEQYF
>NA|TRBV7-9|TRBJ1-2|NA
TGTGCCAGCAGCTTAGCGAGTCAGAGAGGCTATGGCTACACCTTC
CASSLASQRGYGYTF
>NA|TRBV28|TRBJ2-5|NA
TGTGCCAGCAGTTTACAGGGTTCCCCAGAGACCCAGTACTTC
CASSLQGSPETQYF
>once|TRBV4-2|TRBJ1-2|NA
TGTGCCAGCAGCCAAGACGTCGGGGAGGTGTATGGCTACACCTTC
CASSQDVGEVYGYTF
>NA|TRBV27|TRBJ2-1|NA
TGTGCCAGCAGTCAGGGACTGGACTACAATGAGCAGTTCTTC
CASSQGLDYNEQFF
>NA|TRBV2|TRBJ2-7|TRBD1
TGTGCCAGCAGTGGACAGGGGGCAGATTACGAGCAGTACTTC
CASSGQGADYEQYF
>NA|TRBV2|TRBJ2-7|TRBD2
TGTGCCAGCACCTCCGGCGGAACTAGCGGCATCTACGAGCAGTACTTC
CASTSGGTSGIYEQYF
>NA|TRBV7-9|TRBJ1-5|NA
TGTGCCAGCAGCTTAAGTGAAGGGAGTCAGCCCCAGCATTTT
CASSLSEGSQPQHF
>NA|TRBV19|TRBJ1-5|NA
TGTGCCAGTAGTATCTTTCCAGAGTATAGCAATCAGCCCCAGCATTTT
CASSIFPEYSNQPQHF
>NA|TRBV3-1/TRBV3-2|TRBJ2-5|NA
TGTGCCAGCAGCCAAGGGTACCAAGAGACCCAGTACTTC
CASSQGYQETQYF
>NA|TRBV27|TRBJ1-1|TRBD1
TGTGCCAGCAGCCCCGGGACAGGGTACCTTCTCACTGAAGCTTTCTTT
CASSPGTGYLLTEAFF
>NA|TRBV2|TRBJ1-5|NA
TGTGCCAGCAGACCTACAGGGAACAATCAGCCCCAGCATTTT
CASRPTGNNQPQHF
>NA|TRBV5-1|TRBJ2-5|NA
TGCGCCAGCAGCCATTCGGAGATAGCCACGAACCAAGAGACCCAGTACTTC
CASSHSEIATNQETQYF
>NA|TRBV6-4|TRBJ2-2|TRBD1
TGTGCCACCCGGGACAGACGGAACACCGGGGAGCTGTTTTTT
CATRDRRNTGELFF
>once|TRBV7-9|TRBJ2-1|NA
TGTGCCAGCAGCTTCCTTGGGGAGCAGTTCTTC
CASSFLGEQFF
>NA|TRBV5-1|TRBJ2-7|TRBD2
TGCGCCAGCAGCTCTACCGGGACTACCTCCTACGAGCAGTACTTC
CASSSTGTTSYEQYF
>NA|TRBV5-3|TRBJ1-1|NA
TGTGCCAGAAGCAACCCGGGGATATGGGGTGATAACACTGAAGCTTTCTTT
CARSNPGIWGDNTEAFF
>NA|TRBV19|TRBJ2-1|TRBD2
TGTGCCAGTAGCAGGGACTACCAATACAATGAGCAGTTCTTC
CASSRDYQYNEQFF
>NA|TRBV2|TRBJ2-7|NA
TGTGCCAGCAGTGGGACAGCGCGTAGGGAGCAGTACTTC
CASSGTARREQYF
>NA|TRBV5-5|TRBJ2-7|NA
TGTGCCAGCGAACCCCAGGGGCTCGGTTACGAGCAGTACTTC
CASEPQGLGYEQYF
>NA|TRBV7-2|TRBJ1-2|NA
TGTGCCAGCAGCAAACAGGTCTCCTATGGCTACACCTTC
CASSKQVSYGYTF
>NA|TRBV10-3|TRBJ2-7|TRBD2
TGTGCCATCAGGGGAGCGGGAGGGCCCTACGAGCAGTACTTC
CAIRGAGGPYEQYF
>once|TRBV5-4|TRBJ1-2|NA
TGTGCCAGCAGAGAGGGAGGCAGGGGCAACTATGGCTACACCTTC
CASREGGRGNYGYTF
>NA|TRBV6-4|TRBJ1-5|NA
TGTGCCAGGGACTGGGGGTTGGAGCCCCAGCATTTT
CARDWGLEPQHF
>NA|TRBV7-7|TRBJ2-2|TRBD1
TGTGCCAGCAGCCCGGACAGGGGGAACACCGGGGAGCTGTTTTTT
CASSPDRGNTGELFF
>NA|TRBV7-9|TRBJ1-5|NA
TGTGCCAGCAGCTCAGCAGGCCAAGGAGGCAATCAGCCCCAGCATTTT
CASSSAGQGGNQPQHF
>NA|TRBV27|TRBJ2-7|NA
TGTGCCAGCAGTCTTAGACAGGCCCCCACGGGGGAGCAGTACTTC
CASSLRQAPTGEQYF